This T cell receptor beta chain comes out of a study of early T cells in non-severe SARS-CoV-2 infection. On the study more broadly: RNA in bulk from unsorted whole blood was sequenced, and chains were unpaired.

This clonotype was seen a few times. Germline V gene data show CDR1 as MDHEN and CDR2 as SYDVKM. The V gene lost 6 bases and the J gene lost 4 bases, with 13 bases spanning the gap. CDR3 length equals 13 residues. Unique molecular identifiers were attached to individual cDNA molecules. TCRdb reanalysed the 5' RACE reads using MiXCR and keeps one entry per CDR3 protein. The data show 66,000 or so distinct CDR3 sequences, with over 10% seen just once and roughly 8.3% held by the top ten. This chain connects TRBV28 to TRBJ2-7; the D call may be TRBD1 or TRBD2 (6 bases each). Sequencing used whole blood. This sequence was found in an adult who was a healthcare worker with PCR-confirmed SARS-CoV-2 infection or an uninfected control (not recorded which). CDR3 sequence (DNA): TGTGCCAGCAGACTTGGGGGGCCGTACGAGCAGTACTTC. This encodes CASRLGGPYEQYF.